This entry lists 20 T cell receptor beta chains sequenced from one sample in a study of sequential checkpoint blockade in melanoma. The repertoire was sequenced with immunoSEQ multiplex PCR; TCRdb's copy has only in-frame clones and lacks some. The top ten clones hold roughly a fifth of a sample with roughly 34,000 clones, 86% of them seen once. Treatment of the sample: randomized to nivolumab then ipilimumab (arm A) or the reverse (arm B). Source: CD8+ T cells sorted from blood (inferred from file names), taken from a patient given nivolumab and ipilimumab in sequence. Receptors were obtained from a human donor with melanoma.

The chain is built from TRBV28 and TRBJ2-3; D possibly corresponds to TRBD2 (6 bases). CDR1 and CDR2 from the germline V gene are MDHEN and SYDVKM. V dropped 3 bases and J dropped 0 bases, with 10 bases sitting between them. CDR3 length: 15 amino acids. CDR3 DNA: TGTGCCAGCAGTTTCGGTAGCGGTAGCACAGATACGCAGTATTTT. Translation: CASSFGSGSTDTQYF.

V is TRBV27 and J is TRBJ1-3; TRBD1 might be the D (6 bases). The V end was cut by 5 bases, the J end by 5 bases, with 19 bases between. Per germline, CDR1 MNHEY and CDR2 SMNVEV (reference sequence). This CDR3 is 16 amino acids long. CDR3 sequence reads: CASSPDRSTTRNTIYF. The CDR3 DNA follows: TGTGCCAGCAGTCCAGACAGGTCCACCACTAGAAACACCATATATTTT.

CDR3 sequence: CASKGLREVAKNIQYF. The CDR3 DNA sequence: TGTGCCAGCAAGGGCTTACGGGAAGTAGCCAAAAACATTCAGTACTTC. V usage is TRBV28 and J usage is TRBJ2-4; possible D gene TRBD2, 5 bases. The ends were cut back, 7 bases at V and 0 bases at J, with 16 bases in the middle. The CDR3 contains 16 residues. CDR1 MDHEN and CDR2 SYDVKM come from the germline V gene.

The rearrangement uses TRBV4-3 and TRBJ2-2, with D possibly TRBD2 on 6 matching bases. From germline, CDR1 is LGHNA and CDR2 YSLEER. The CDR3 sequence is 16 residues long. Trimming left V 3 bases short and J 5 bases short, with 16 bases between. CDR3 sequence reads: CASSHLYREQTGELFF. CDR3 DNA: TGCGCCAGCAGCCACTTATACCGGGAGCAGACCGGGGAGCTGTTTTTT.

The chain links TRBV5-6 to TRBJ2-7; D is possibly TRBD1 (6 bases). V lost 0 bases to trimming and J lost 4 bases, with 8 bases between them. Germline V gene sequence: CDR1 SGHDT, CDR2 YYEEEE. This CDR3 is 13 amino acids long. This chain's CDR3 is CASSLDRAYEQYF. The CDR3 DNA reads TGTGCCAGCAGCTTGGACAGGGCTTACGAGCAGTACTTC.

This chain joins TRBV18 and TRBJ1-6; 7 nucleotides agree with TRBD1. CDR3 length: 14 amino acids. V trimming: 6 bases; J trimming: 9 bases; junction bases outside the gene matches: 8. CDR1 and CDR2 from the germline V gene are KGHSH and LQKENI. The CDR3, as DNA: TGTGCCAGCTCCCCAGGGACAGACATTTCACCCCTCCACTTT. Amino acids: CASSPGTDISPLHF.

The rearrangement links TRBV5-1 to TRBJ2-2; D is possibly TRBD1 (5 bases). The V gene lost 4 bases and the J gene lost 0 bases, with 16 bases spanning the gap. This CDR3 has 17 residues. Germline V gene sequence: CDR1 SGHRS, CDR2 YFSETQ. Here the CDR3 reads CASSLLEGHPNTGELFF. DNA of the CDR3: TGCGCCAGCAGCCTTCTGGAAGGACACCCGAACACCGGGGAGCTGTTTTTT. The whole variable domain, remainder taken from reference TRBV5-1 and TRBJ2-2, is KAGVTQTPRYLIKTRGQQVTLSCSPISGHRSVSWYQQTPGQGLQFLFEYFSETQRNKGNFPGRFSGRQFSNSRSEMNVSTLELGDSALYLCASSLLEGHPNTGELFFGEGSRLTVL.

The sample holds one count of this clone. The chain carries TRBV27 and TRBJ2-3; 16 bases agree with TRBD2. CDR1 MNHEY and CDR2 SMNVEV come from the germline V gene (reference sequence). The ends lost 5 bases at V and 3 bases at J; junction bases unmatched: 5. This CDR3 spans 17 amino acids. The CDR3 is CASSPGTSGRATDTQYF. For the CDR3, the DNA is TGTGCCAGCAGTCCGGGGACTAGCGGGAGGGCAACAGATACGCAGTATTTT.

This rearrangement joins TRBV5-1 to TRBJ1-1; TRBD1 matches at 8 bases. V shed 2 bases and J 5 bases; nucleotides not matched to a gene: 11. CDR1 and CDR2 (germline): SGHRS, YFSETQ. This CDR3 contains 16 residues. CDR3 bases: TGCGCCAGCAGCTTTAAGGGACAGGCCTGCCGGACTGAAGCTTTCTTT. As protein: CASSFKGQACRTEAFF.

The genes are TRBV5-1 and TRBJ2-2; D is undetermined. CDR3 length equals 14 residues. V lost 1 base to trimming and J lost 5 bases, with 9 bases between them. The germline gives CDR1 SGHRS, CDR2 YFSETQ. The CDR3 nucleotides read TGCGCCAGCAGCTTGCCCTTAGTGACCGGGGAGCTGTTTTTT. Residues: CASSLPLVTGELFF.

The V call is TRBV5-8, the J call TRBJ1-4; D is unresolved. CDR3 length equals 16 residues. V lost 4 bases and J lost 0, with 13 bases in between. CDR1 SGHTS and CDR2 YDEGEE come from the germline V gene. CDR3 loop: CASSLRAGATNEKLFF. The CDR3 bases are TGTGCCAGCAGCCTCCGGGCCGGGGCAACTAATGAAAAACTGTTTTTT.

The CDR3 sequence is CASSSRTSGKLVEQFF. The CDR3 DNA follows: TGTGCCAGCAGCTCTCGGACTAGCGGGAAATTGGTAGAGCAGTTCTTC. The chain couples TRBV7-9 to TRBJ2-1; 12 nucleotides agree with TRBD2. Unmatched junction bases numbered 11, after V lost 4 bases and J lost 10 bases. The germline V gene has CDR1 SEHNR and CDR2 FQNEAQ (reference sequence). This CDR3 contains 16 residues.

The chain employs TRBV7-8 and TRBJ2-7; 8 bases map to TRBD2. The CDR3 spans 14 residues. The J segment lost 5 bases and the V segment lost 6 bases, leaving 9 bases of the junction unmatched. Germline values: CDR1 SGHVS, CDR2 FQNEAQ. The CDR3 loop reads CASRSGTSRDEQYF. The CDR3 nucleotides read TGTGCCAGCAGATCAGGGACTAGTCGCGACGAGCAGTACTTC.

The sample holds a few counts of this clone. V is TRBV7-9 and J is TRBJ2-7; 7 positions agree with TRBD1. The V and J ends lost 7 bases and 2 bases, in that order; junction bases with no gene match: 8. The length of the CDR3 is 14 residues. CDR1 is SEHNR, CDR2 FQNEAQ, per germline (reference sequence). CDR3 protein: CASNQADRPYEQYF. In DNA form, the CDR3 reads TGTGCCAGCAACCAGGCGGACAGGCCCTACGAGCAGTACTTC.

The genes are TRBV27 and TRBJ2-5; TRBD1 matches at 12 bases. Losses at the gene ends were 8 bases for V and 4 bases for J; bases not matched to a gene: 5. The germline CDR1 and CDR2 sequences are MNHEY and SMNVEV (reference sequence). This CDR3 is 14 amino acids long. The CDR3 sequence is CASGRDRGRETQYF. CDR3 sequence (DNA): TGTGCCAGCGGGCGGGACAGGGGGCGAGAGACCCAGTACTTC.

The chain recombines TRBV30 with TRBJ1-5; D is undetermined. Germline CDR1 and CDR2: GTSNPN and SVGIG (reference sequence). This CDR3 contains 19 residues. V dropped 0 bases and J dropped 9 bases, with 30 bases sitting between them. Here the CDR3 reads CAWSVKERGRIVSMLPQHF. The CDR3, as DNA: TGTGCCTGGAGTGTCAAGGAACGCGGTAGAATCGTCAGCATGCTGCCCCAGCATTTT.

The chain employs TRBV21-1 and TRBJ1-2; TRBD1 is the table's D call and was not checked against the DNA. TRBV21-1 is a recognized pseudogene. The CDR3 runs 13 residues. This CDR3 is CASRKEGAIGYTF. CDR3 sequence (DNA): TGTGCCAGCCGTAAGGAGGGGGCGATAGGCTACACCTTC.

In DNA form, the CDR3 reads TGTGCCAGCAGGACTAGCAGGAGCTCCTACGAGCAGTACTTC. Residues: CASRTSRSSYEQYF. The chain carries TRBV27 and TRBJ2-7; 7 bases line up with TRBD2. Germline loops: CDR1 MNHEY, CDR2 SMNVEV (reference sequence). The CDR3 is made up of 14 amino acids. Trimming took 6 bases from V and 0 from J; bases not matched to a gene: 5.

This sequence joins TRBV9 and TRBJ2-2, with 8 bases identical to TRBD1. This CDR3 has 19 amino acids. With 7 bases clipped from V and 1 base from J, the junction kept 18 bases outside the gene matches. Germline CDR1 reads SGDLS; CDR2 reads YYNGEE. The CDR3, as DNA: TGTGCCAGCGGCACGAAACTAGCCCCGGGACAGGAGAACACCGGGGAGCTGTTTTTT. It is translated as CASGTKLAPGQENTGELFF. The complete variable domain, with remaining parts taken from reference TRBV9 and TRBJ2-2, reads DSGVTQTPKHLITATGQRVTLRCSPRSGDLSVYWYQQSLDQGLQFLIQYYNGEERAKGNILERFSAQQFPDLHSELNLSSLELGDSALYFCASGTKLAPGQENTGELFFGEGSRLTVL.

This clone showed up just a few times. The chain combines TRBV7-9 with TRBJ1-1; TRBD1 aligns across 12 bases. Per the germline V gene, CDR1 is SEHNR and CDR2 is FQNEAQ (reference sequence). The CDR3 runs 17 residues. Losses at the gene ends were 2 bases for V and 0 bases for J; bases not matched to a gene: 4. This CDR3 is CASSLPGQGAVNTEAFF. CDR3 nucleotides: TGTGCCAGCAGCTTACCGGGACAGGGGGCCGTGAACACTGAAGCTTTCTTT.